The clone carrying this TCR beta chain came up a few times. The antigen is unknown. Using immunoSEQ multiplex PCR, the repertoire was profiled, and TCRdb retains in-frame clones only, with some absent. Here the sample spans about 9,700 clones, 78% being singletons. This sample is drawn from a study of early stage breast cancer tumors. At the level of the study: Most invasive tumors, about 80% of the 16, were ER+/PR+/HER2-. Invasive lobular carcinomas made up about 35% of the 12 ER+/PR+/HER2- tumors.

The CDR3 is made up of 14 amino acids. In germline, CDR1 is GTSNPN, CDR2 SVGIG (reference sequence). Trimming pared 3 bases from V and 8 bases from J, leaving 19 bases between. Tissue for this sample was collected roughly 1.9-4 cm from the breast tumor. Study outcomes and limitations: Enriched TCRB sequences shared across patients were mostly commonly generated sequences.

The V gene is TRBV30, the J gene TRBJ1-2, with D tentatively TRBD1 (6 bases). The clonotype comes from a person aged 35-50 years with breast cancer. Sequenced material: normal breast tissue next to the tumor. The CDR3 nucleotides read TGTGCCTGGAGGAACTCGGGGGGCGCGTCCGGCTACACCTTC. It encodes CAWRNSGGASGYTF.